This entry lists 21 T cell receptor beta chains sequenced from one sample in a study of T-cell reconstitution after alpha-beta-depleted transplantation in children. The TCRbeta library was prepared with unique molecular identifiers. TCRdb analysed the PCR reads with MiXCR anew, one entry per CDR3 protein. The sample has over 400,000 distinct CDR3 sequences, roughly two fifths seen once. This specimen was PBMCs, taken before TCRalphabeta/CD19-depleted stem cell transplant. These TCRs come from a girl aged 2-10 years with aplastic anemia, due to receive a stem cell transplant.

This clonotype was found many times. V gene TRBV28 combines with J gene TRBJ1-4; D is undetermined. Germline lookup yields CDR1 MDHEN and CDR2 SYDVKM. Between the trimmed V and J ends, which lost 6 bases and 12 bases, there was a span of 26 bases. This CDR3 contains 16 residues. As DNA, the CDR3 is TGTGCCAGCAGCCTCCGGGTGAGCTCCAGACTGGAGGAACTGTTTTTT. Encoded protein: CASSLRVSSRLEELFF.

This clonotype was counted ten times or more. For the CDR3, the DNA is TGCGCCAGCAGCTTGGCCACTAACACAGATACGCAGTATTTT. Protein sequence: CASSLATNTDTQYF. This chain links TRBV5-1 with TRBJ2-3; D remains unclear. The CDR3 is 14 amino acids. CDR1 and CDR2 from the germline V gene are SGHRS and YFSETQ. Deletions cut 0 bases from V and 2 bases from J, with 7 bases between.

This clonotype was counted only a few times. The rearrangement joins TRBV20-1 to TRBJ2-1, with D perhaps matching TRBD1 (5 bases). V was cut by 6 bases and J by 6 bases, with 9 bases left in between. The CDR3 runs to 11 residues. Germline assignment: CDR1 DFQATT and CDR2 SNEGSKA (reference sequence). For the CDR3, the DNA is TGCAGTGCCCCTGACAGCAATGAGCAGTTCTTC. Amino acid sequence: CSAPDSNEQFF.

The genes are TRBV6-5 and TRBJ2-4; 8 nucleotides align to TRBD1. The CDR3 spans 16 residues. Trimming at V came to 0 bases and at J to 1 base, leaving 2 bases not matched to a gene. CDR1 MNHEY and CDR2 SVGAGI come from the germline V gene. The CDR3 loop is CASSYSRQGAKNIQYF. Written as DNA, the CDR3 is TGTGCCAGCAGTTACTCAAGACAGGGGGCCAAAAACATTCAGTACTTC.

This chain connects TRBV18 to TRBJ2-4; a possible D gene is TRBD1 (5 bases). The CDR3 has 13 amino acids. Deletions cut 5 bases from V and 5 bases from J, with 10 bases between. The germline gives CDR1 KGHSH, CDR2 LQKENI. The CDR3 DNA reads TGTGCCAGCTCAGTTGACAGAGAAAACATTCAGTACTTC. Protein product: CASSVDRENIQYF.

This clonotype was observed at least ten times. The chain has TRBV12-3 or TRBV12-4 and TRBJ2-5, with TRBD1 matching 7 bases. CDR3 length: 17 residues. J was trimmed by 6 bases and V by 3 bases; bases with no gene match: 16. DNA of the CDR3: TGTGCCAGCAGTTTTGGTTTCGGGACAGTGGGAAAGAAGACCCAGTACTTC. Its translation is CASSFGFGTVGKKTQYF.

The chain links TRBV5-1 to TRBJ2-1; 11 bases fit TRBD2. V dropped 0 bases and J dropped 11; count of bases not matched to a gene: 7. This CDR3 is built from 15 residues. CDR1 and CDR2 from the germline V gene are SGHRS and YFSETQ. CDR3 protein: CASSLEVAGGPKQFF. The DNA for the CDR3 is TGCGCCAGCAGCTTGGAAGTAGCGGGAGGGCCAAAGCAGTTCTTC. Complete variable domain (other parts from reference TRBV5-1 and TRBJ2-1): KAGVTQTPRYLIKTRGQQVTLSCSPISGHRSVSWYQQTPGQGLQFLFEYFSETQRNKGNFPGRFSGRQFSNSRSEMNVSTLELGDSALYLCASSLEVAGGPKQFFGPGTRLTVL.

V is TRBV6-1 and J is TRBJ1-2; D is perhaps TRBD1 (6 bases). The CDR3 extends over 16 amino acids. CDR1 and CDR2 (germline): MNHNS, SASEGT. The V gene lost 7 bases and the J gene lost 2 bases, with 20 bases spanning the gap. CDR3 nucleotides: TGTGCCAGCAAGGACGGGGGGCGGATCCCGAACTATGGCTACACCTTC. Translating it yields CASKDGGRIPNYGYTF.

In DNA form, the CDR3 reads TGTGCCAGCAGCCCCCACAGGTTATCTGAAGCTTTCTTT. This translates into CASSPHRLSEAFF. This chain joins TRBV5-6 and TRBJ1-1, with TRBD1 as a possible D gene (5 bases). Germline V gene sequence: CDR1 SGHDT, CDR2 YYEEEE. The CDR3 loop spans 13 amino acids. Trimming pared 4 bases from V and 6 bases from J, leaving 13 bases between.

This clonotype appeared many times. The genes are TRBV5-1 and TRBJ2-7, with 13 bases fitting TRBD2. The germline V gene has CDR1 SGHRS and CDR2 YFSETQ. The CDR3 length is 16 residues. Losses at the gene ends were 3 bases for V and 2 bases for J; bases not matched to a gene: 5. CDR3 amino acids: CASSSRTSGSAYEQYF. CDR3 bases: TGCGCCAGCAGCTCGAGGACTAGCGGGAGTGCCTACGAGCAGTACTTC.

The chain has TRBV12-3 or TRBV12-4 and TRBJ2-3; 7 bases agree with TRBD2. CDR3 length: 14 amino acids. J was trimmed by 2 bases and V by 6 bases; bases with no gene match: 5. CDR3 sequence reads: CASRSRDYTDTQYF. In DNA form, the CDR3 reads TGTGCCAGCAGGTCAAGGGACTACACAGATACGCAGTATTTT.

V is TRBV4-1 and J is TRBJ1-4; TRBD1 is a possible D gene (6 bases). Per the germline V gene, CDR1 is MGHRA and CDR2 is YSYEKL. The CDR3 consists of 18 residues. The V end lost 1 base, the J end lost 6 bases, and 21 bases lay between the germline ends. The CDR3 here is CASSQVAGEVPNHEKLFF. The CDR3 region has the DNA TGCGCCAGCAGCCAAGTCGCAGGGGAAGTTCCGAATCATGAAAAACTGTTTTTT.

This clonotype was counted a few times. This chain uses TRBV11-2 with TRBJ2-3; the D gene is possibly TRBD1 (5 bases). The CDR3 is 15 amino acids. Per germline, CDR1 SGHAT and CDR2 FQNNGV. Trimming took off 2 bases at V and 0 bases at J, with 9 bases between the two ends. This CDR3 reads CASSLRDRSTDTQYF. The CDR3 coding sequence is TGTGCCAGCAGCTTACGAGACAGAAGCACAGATACGCAGTATTTT.

The CDR3 region is CASNLRMGELFF. The CDR3 bases are TGTGCCAGCAACCTCCGGATGGGGGAGCTGTTTTTT. This sequence joins TRBV12-3 or TRBV12-4 and TRBJ2-2; D is undetermined. V dropped 7 bases and J dropped 8 bases, with 11 bases sitting between them. The length of the CDR3 is 12 residues.

The V gene is TRBV20-1, the J gene TRBJ1-5; weak D call: TRBD1 (6 bases). Germline V gives CDR1 DFQATT, CDR2 SNEGSKA (reference sequence). The CDR3 sequence is 16 residues long. With 1 base removed from V and 0 bases from J, the gap between germline ends came to 13 bases. The CDR3 reads CSARVPGGYSNQPQHF. DNA for the CDR3: TGCAGTGCTAGAGTCCCGGGGGGCTATAGCAATCAGCCCCAGCATTTT.

J is TRBJ1-4 and V is TRBV20-1; a weak D match, TRBD1 (6 bases). Trimming pared 6 bases from V and 8 bases from J, leaving 13 bases between. The CDR3 is 12 amino acids. Germline V gives CDR1 DFQATT, CDR2 SNEGSKA (reference sequence). CDR3 in DNA: TGCAGTGCCTCCGGGGGCGAGGAAAAACTGTTTTTT. It yields the protein CSASGGEEKLFF.

This chain's CDR3 is CASRKGAGEQYF. In DNA form, the CDR3 reads TGTGCCAGCAGGAAGGGGGCGGGTGAGCAGTACTTC. The chain is built from TRBV6-6 and TRBJ2-7, with TRBD1 matching 7 bases. With 6 bases clipped from V and 7 bases from J, the junction kept 6 bases outside the gene matches. The V gene's germline CDR1 is MNHNY and CDR2 SVGAGI (reference sequence). The CDR3 consists of 12 residues.

J is TRBJ2-5 and V is TRBV6-1; a possible D gene is TRBD2 (5 bases). Per the germline V gene, CDR1 is MNHNS and CDR2 is SASEGT. The V and J ends lost 3 bases and 1 base respectively, with 9 bases between them. The CDR3 length is 14 residues. Written as DNA, the CDR3 is TGTGCCAGCAGTGAGGCTAGCAGCCAAGAGACCCAGTACTTC. It codes for CASSEASSQETQYF.

This clonotype was detected many times. This chain joins TRBV6-4 and TRBJ1-1; 11 nucleotides match TRBD1. Germline CDR1 is MRHNA and CDR2 is SNTAGT. The J segment lost 5 bases and the V segment lost 6 bases, leaving 26 bases of the junction unmatched. There are 21 residues in the CDR3. CDR3 DNA sequence: TGTGCCAGCAGCAGTACAAGCTGGAAGCACAGGACAGGGGGCGCGGGGACTGAAGCTTTCTTT. It encodes CASSSTSWKHRTGGAGTEAFF.

The chain combines TRBV20-1 with TRBJ1-3; D not certain. The germline V gene has CDR1 DFQATT and CDR2 SNEGSKA (reference sequence). The CDR3 runs to 13 residues. The V end lost 2 bases, the J end lost 0 bases, and 5 bases lay between the germline ends. For the CDR3, the DNA is TGCAGTGCTAGACATCCCTCTGGAAACACCATATATTTT. This codes for CSARHPSGNTIYF.

The J gene is TRBJ2-7, the V gene TRBV20-1; the D is unclear. V lost 1 base and J 0 bases, leaving 7 bases between the germline ends. There are 13 residues in the CDR3. Germline assignment: CDR1 DFQATT and CDR2 SNEGSKA (reference sequence). CDR3 amino acids: CSARGAASYEQYF. The DNA of the CDR3 is TGCAGTGCTAGAGGGGCAGCCTCCTACGAGCAGTACTTC.